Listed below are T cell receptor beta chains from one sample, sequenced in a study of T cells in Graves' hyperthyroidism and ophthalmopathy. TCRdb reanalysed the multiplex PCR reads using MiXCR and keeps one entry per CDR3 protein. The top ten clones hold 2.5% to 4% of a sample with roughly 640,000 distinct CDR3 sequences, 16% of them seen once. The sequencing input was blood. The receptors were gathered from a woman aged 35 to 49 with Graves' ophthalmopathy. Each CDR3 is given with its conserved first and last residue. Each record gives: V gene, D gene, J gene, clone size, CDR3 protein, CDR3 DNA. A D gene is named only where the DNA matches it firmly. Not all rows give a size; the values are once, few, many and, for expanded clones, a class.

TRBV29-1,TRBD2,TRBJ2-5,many,CSVAGLGQETQYF,TGCAGCGTTGCAGGACTAGGGCAAGAGACCCAGTACTTC
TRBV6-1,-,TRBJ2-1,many,CASRNQRLGNEQFF,TGTGCCAGCAGAAACCAGCGCCTGGGGAATGAGCAGTTCTTC
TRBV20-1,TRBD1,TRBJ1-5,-,CSARNDREWAQPQHF,TGCAGTGCTAGAAATGACAGGGAGTGGGCTCAGCCCCAGCATTTT
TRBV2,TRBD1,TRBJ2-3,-,CVSTGQGSPDTQYF,TGTGTCTCCACGGGACAGGGCTCCCCAGATACGCAGTATTTT
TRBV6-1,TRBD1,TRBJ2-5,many,CASSRGRWTGGETQYF,TGTGCCAGCAGTCGGGGACGATGGACAGGGGGCGAGACCCAGTACTTC
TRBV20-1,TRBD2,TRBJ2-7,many,CSASLGTSITYEQYF,TGCAGTGCTAGCCTCGGGACTAGCATCACGTACGAGCAGTACTTC
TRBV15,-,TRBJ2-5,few,CATSRDRDNQGTQYF,TGTGCCACCAGCAGAGACCGGGACAACCAAGGGACCCAGTACTTC
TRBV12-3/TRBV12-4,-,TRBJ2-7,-,CASSPTNGRSYEQYF,TGTGCCAGCAGTCCGACTAACGGGAGATCCTACGAGCAGTACTTC
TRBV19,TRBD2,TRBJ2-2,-,CATGQGGGNYIGELFF,TGTGCCACTGGCCAGGGCGGGGGGAATTATATCGGGGAGCTGTTTTTT
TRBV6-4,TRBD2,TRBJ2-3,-,CASSENGGAVDTQYF,TGTGCCAGCAGTGAGAACGGGGGGGCCGTGGATACGCAGTATTTT
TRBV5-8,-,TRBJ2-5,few,CASSFGGLLQETQYF,TGTGCCAGCAGCTTTGGCGGGCTCCTCCAAGAGACCCAGTACTTC
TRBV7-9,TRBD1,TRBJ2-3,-,CARSLGQGRDTQYF,TGTGCCCGCAGCTTGGGACAGGGTAGGGATACGCAGTATTTT
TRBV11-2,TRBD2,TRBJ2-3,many,CASSLTSGPSTDTQYF,TGTGCCAGCAGCTTAACTAGCGGGCCAAGCACAGATACGCAGTATTTT
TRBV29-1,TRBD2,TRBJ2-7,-,CSVRLAGYEQYF,TGCAGCGTTCGTCTAGCGGGCTACGAGCAGTACTTC
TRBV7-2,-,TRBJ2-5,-,CASSLKEFGEFLVETQYF,TGTGCCAGCAGCTTAAAGGAGTTCGGCGAATTCCTTGTTGAGACCCAGTACTTC
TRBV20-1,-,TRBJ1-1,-,CSAPRRGAGYTEAFF,TGCAGTGCTCCCCGGAGGGGGGCGGGGTACACTGAAGCTTTCTTT
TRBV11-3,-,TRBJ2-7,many,CASSLIGTYEQYF,TGTGCCAGCAGCTTAATCGGGACCTACGAGCAGTACTTC
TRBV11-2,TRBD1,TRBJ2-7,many,CASSLAPGGHEQYF,TGTGCCAGCAGCTTAGCACCAGGGGGCCACGAGCAGTACTTC
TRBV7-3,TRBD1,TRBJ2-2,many,CASSPSGTANTGELFF,TGTGCCAGCAGCCCCTCCGGGACAGCGAACACCGGGGAGCTGTTTTTT
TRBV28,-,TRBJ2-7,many,CASSFFREQYF,TGTGCCAGCAGTTTTTTTCGCGAGCAGTACTTC
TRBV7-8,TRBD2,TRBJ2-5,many,CASSFRTSGLAGETQYF,TGTGCCAGCAGCTTTCGGACTAGCGGTCTGGCCGGGGAGACCCAGTACTTC
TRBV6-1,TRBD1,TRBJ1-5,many,CASSQDRAGQPQHF,TGTGCCAGCAGTCAAGACAGGGCCGGTCAGCCCCAGCATTTT
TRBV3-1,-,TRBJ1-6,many,CASSLGRYNSPLHF,TGTGCCAGCAGCCTCGGCAGATATAATTCACCCCTCCACTTT
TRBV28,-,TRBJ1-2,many,CASSFSLSGYTF,TGTGCCAGCAGTTTTTCTCTTTCGGGCTACACCTTC
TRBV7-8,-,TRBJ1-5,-,CASSLEINQPQHF,TGTGCCAGCAGCTTAGAGATCAATCAGCCCCAGCATTTT
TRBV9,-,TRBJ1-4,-,CASSPSQGRGNEKLFF,TGTGCCAGCAGCCCCTCCCAGGGCCGAGGGAATGAAAAACTGTTTTTT
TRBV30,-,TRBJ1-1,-,CAWSPLRGNTEAFF,TGTGCCTGGAGCCCTCTAAGGGGGAACACTGAAGCTTTCTTT
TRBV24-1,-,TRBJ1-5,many,CATSLDQPQHF,TGTGCCACCAGCCTTGATCAGCCCCAGCATTTT
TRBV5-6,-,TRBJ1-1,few,CASSWGFKRQLPTEAFF,TGTGCCAGCAGCTGGGGGTTTAAACGACAGCTGCCCACTGAAGCTTTCTTT
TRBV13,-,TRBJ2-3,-,CASSPRDSQSYTQYF,TGTGCCAGCAGCCCGCGGGACTCTCAGAGTTATACGCAGTATTTT
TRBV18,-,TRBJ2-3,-,CASSEGYSLEDTQYF,TGTGCCAGCTCCGAGGGGTACTCCCTCGAGGATACGCAGTATTTT
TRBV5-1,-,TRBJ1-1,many,CASSTGGYTEAFF,TGCGCCAGCTCCACGGGAGGGTACACTGAAGCTTTCTTT
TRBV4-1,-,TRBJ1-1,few,CASSPREWDTEAFF,TGCGCCAGCAGCCCCCGAGAATGGGACACTGAAGCTTTCTTT
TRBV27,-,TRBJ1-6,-,CASSLPTRGSPLHF,TGTGCCAGCAGTTTACCGACAAGGGGATCACCCCTCCACTTT
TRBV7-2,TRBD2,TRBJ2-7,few,CASSTSGPYEQYF,TGTGCCAGCAGTACTAGCGGTCCCTACGAGCAGTACTTC
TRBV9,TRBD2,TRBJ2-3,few,CASSVEGAGVDTQYF,TGTGCCAGCAGCGTAGAAGGGGCGGGAGTAGATACGCAGTATTTT
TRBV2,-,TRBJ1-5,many,CASSDLDGGNQPQHF,TGTGCCAGCAGTGACCTGGACGGAGGCAATCAGCCCCAGCATTTT
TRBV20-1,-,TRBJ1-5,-,CSGGSGGQPQHF,TGCAGTGGGGGATCGGGCGGGCAGCCCCAGCATTTT
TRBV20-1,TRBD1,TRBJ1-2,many,CSATGTGGPNYGYTF,TGCAGTGCTACTGGGACAGGGGGCCCTAACTATGGCTACACCTTC
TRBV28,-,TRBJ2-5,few,CASRENGRGQETQYF,TGTGCCAGCAGAGAGAATGGAAGGGGGCAAGAGACCCAGTACTTC
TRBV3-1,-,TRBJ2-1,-,CASSQFRNNEQFF,TGTGCCAGCAGCCAGTTCAGAAACAATGAGCAGTTCTTC
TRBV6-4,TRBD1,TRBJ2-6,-,CASSGTGGAGSGANVLTF,TGTGCCAGCAGTGGTACAGGGGGCGCGGGCTCTGGGGCCAACGTCCTGACTTTC
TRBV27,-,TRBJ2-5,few,CASSSGRKETQYF,TGTGCCAGCAGTTCGGGACGCAAAGAGACCCAGTACTTC
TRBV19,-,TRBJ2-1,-,CASSITRGTDNEQFF,TGTGCCAGTAGTATAACTCGCGGGACAGACAATGAGCAGTTCTTC
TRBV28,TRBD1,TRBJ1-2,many,CASSSSLYRGDYGYTF,TGTGCCAGCAGTTCCTCACTTTACAGGGGAGACTATGGCTACACCTTC
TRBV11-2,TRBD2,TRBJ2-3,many,CASSLGRSGRSGTDTQYF,TGTGCCAGCAGCTTAGGTAGGAGCGGGAGATCCGGCACAGATACGCAGTATTTT
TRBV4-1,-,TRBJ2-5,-,CASSQGGQVETQYF,TGCGCCAGCAGCCAAGGGGGGCAGGTGGAGACCCAGTACTTC
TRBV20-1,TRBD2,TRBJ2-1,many,CSARDRTSGIYNEQFF,TGCAGTGCTAGAGACCGGACTAGCGGGATCTACAATGAGCAGTTCTTC